This T cell receptor beta chain came from a study of blood T cell repertoires in COVID-19 (dated by TCRdb to 2018 to 2021). General notes on the study: Collaborator samples came from the United States, Italy and Spain and covered acute and convalescent phases of COVID-19. Subjects who had been exposed to COVID-19, were actively infected with it, or had recovered from it provided the deeply sampled blood TCRbeta repertoires that made up the dataset. The samples were drawn from the first 160 participants of the ongoing ImmuneRACE study and from under 1,500 subjects provided by 6 global collaborators. Where available, HLA class I and class II types were obtained from metadata supplied by the sample provider rather than from assay-based typing. The repertoires were released in a freely available public database meant as a resource for research on the immune response to SARS-CoV-2. The sample metadata nearly always contained a de-identified subject ID, COVID-19 status, age in years and sex. The prospective study material was composed of cDNA or gDNA derived from T cells, B-cell-depleted T cells, or PBMCs. Broader findings and caveats from the paper: How much clinical and demographic metadata was included differed by source and by participant, and the metadata was provided uncurated.

In the prospective study, participants were roughly 18 to 100 years old, resided in approximately 22 geographic areas of the United States, and were enrolled through a virtual design. In the prospective study, participants were assigned to cohorts based on the clinical history participants reported in a screening survey and a study questionnaire. For ImmuneRACE Cohort 3, a participant was defined as recovered based on two consecutive negative NP/OP PCR tests, clearance by a healthcare professional, or resolution of symptoms. In the prospective study, whole blood, serum and a nasopharyngeal or oropharyngeal swab were collected from each participant by mobile phlebotomists. Participants in the prospective study had the option to provide additional blood draws and questionnaires over an approximately 2-month period. Prospective study blood samples were shipped either frozen or at room temperature before DNA extraction.

A remark on this clone: No cognate antigen has been identified for it. No base-level quality is on record; no much larger clone is a single base apart.

The CDR3 goes from the cysteine to the phenylalanine over 13 residues. The DNA shown is the 39-base CDR3, in frame from base 1. At the junction V is shortened by 3 bases and J by 8 bases, with 8 bases in between. CDR1 is given as SEHNR and CDR2 as FQNEAQ, both from the germline V gene (reference sequence). TCRbeta CDR3 regions were amplified from genomic DNA using the immunoSEQ Assay, a bias-controlled multiplex PCR. From the authors' description of their analysis: The number of nucleated cells in each sample was estimated from the amplification of reference gene primers within the assay. To quantify the absolute abundance of each unique TCRbeta CDR3 rearrangement, sequence reads were collapsed and filtered. Productive Simpson clonality was computed per sample as the square root of Simpson's diversity index over productive rearrangements. This immuneACCESS table, as held by TCRdb, lists in-frame sequences with V and J called but not all clones. Of the missing ones, under half trace to an unresolved V gene in checked studies; the others have no known cause. V and J calls and clone size are as listed in that table; D and trimming were resolved from the DNA. The sample includes around 130,000 clones, with 80% to 90% observed a single time. Together, the top ten hold about 2.5% of the sample.

Sample: PBMCs or T cells enriched from blood (not recorded which). Recombination joined TRBV7-9 with TRBJ1-6; the D gene assignment is ambiguous. The sequence was obtained from a woman between 45 and 65 years old who had recovered from COVID-19. CDR3 protein: CASSLRTDSPLHF. The DNA sequence follows: TGTGCCAGCAGCTTGCGCACCGATTCACCCCTCCACTTT.